Below are 4 T cell receptor beta chains sequenced from a single sample in a study of brain T cells in children with intractable seizures. Clones were sequenced by immunoSEQ multiplex PCR, and TCRdb holds only the in-frame ones, with some missing. The sample has about 320,000 clones, nearly 95% seen once; the top ten hold about 5.8%. Time point of the sample: blood from clinic visit 5 months post-surgery; TSC patient then seizure free. The sequencing used peripheral blood, collected approximately 5 months after surgery. The receptor set was obtained from a boy younger than two with tuberous sclerosis and intractable seizures.

The chain links TRBV30 to TRBJ1-1; 9 bases are shared with TRBD1. The CDR3 sequence is 13 residues long. V lost 2 bases, J lost 5 bases, and 3 bases stayed unmatched. The V gene's germline CDR1 is GTSNPN and CDR2 SVGIG (reference sequence). In DNA form, the CDR3 reads TGTGCCTGGAGTCGGACAGGGGAAACTGAAGCTTTCTTT. Amino acid sequence: CAWSRTGETEAFF.

The chain combines TRBV29-1 with TRBJ2-3, with TRBD2 as a possible D gene (6 bases). Looked up from germline, CDR1 is SQVTM and CDR2 is ANQGSEA. The CDR3 is 15 amino acids. Trimming took 1 base from V and 3 from J, leaving 14 bases between them. The CDR3, as DNA: TGCAGCGTTGAAGGTTCGCGGGATATGACAGATACGCAGTATTTT. This translates into CSVEGSRDMTDTQYF.

This clone appeared a single time. The chain joins TRBV4-1 to TRBJ1-4; TRBD1 might be the D (5 bases). There are 15 residues in the CDR3. Germline V gene lookup returns CDR1 MGHRA and CDR2 YSYEKL. Deletions cut 0 bases from V and 8 bases from J, with 13 bases between. DNA of the CDR3: TGCGCCAGCAGCCAAGACCGGGGGATCCTAGAAAAACTGTTTTTT. It specifies CASSQDRGILEKLFF.

The chain recombines TRBV7-6 with TRBJ2-7, with a tentative D call TRBD1 (6 bases). The length of the CDR3 is 13 residues. Germline CDR1 is SGHVS and CDR2 is FNYEAQ. V was cut by 5 bases and J by 6 bases, with 14 bases left in between. Written as DNA, the CDR3 is TGTGCCAGCAGCCTTACAAGAGGGGGCGAGCAGTACTTC. This codes for CASSLTRGGEQYF.